These 9 T cell receptor beta chains originate from one sample sequenced in a study of blood T cell repertoires in COVID-19 (dated by TCRdb to 2020 to 2021). Libraries were built with the immunoSEQ multiplex PCR assay. TCRdb provides this immuneACCESS table in a form limited to in-frame rearrangements. Some clones are lacking; in checked studies, under half of them reflect an unresolved V gene, and why the rest are absent is not known. The sample table lists 140,000 to 150,000 clones, around 87% of them with a count of one. The biggest ten clones account for less than 45% of the sample. Sequenced input: peripheral blood. These receptors were taken from a middle-aged man who had recovered from COVID-19.

CDR3 coding DNA: TGTGCCAGCAGCCCTCTTATGACCACGAGGGGACAGGGGGAAGATACGCAGTATTTT. This codes for CASSPLMTTRGQGEDTQYF. This chain connects TRBV11-3 to TRBJ2-3; 11 bases line up with TRBD1. Trimming took 5 bases from V and 5 from J; bases not matched to a gene: 18. Germline lookup yields CDR1 SGHNT and CDR2 YENEEA. The CDR3 is 19 residues long.

The chain recombines TRBV5-1 with TRBJ2-3; TRBD2 matches 9 bases. Germline V gene lookup returns CDR1 SGHRS and CDR2 YFSETQ. There are 14 residues in the CDR3. V lost 6 bases, J lost 1 base, and 3 bases stayed unmatched. CDR3 DNA: TGCGCCAGCAAGCGGGGGGACGGCACAGATACGCAGTATTTT. This encodes CASKRGDGTDTQYF.

This clone was found once. CDR3 nucleotide sequence: TGTGCCAGCAGCTCGAACAGGGGGTGGGAACAGCCCCAGCATTTT. Translating gives CASSSNRGWEQPQHF. This chain uses TRBV5-6 with TRBJ1-5, with 8 bases that match TRBD1. Germline CDR1 reads SGHDT; CDR2 reads YYEEEE. The CDR3 extends over 15 amino acids. J lost 7 bases, V lost 3 bases, and 9 bases had no gene match.

The V and J genes are TRBV4-3 and TRBJ2-1, with 8 bases matching TRBD2. Germline values: CDR1 LGHNA, CDR2 YSLEER. V shed 4 bases, J shed 5 bases, and the junction held 7 bases outside the gene matches. This CDR3 has 15 residues. In nucleotides, the CDR3 is TGCGCCAGCAGCCCGGACAGCGGGGGTCACAATGAGCAGTTCTTC. It yields the protein CASSPDSGGHNEQFF.

Only one count was recorded for this clone. This sequence joins TRBV11-2 and TRBJ2-5; no firm D call. Trimming stripped 2 bases from V and 5 bases from J, with 3 bases between. CDR1 SGHAT and CDR2 FQNNGV come from the germline V gene. The CDR3 runs 11 residues. In DNA, the CDR3 is TGTGCCAGCAGCTTACGGGAGACCCAGTACTTC. Translation: CASSLRETQYF.

This sequence joins TRBV5-6 and TRBJ2-7; maybe TRBD1 (6 bases). In germline, CDR1 is SGHDT, CDR2 YYEEEE. The CDR3 covers 15 residues. V was shortened by 0 bases and J by 2 bases, with 12 bases between the two germline ends. This CDR3 is CASSLAEQGPYEQYF. The CDR3 nucleotides are TGTGCCAGCAGCTTGGCGGAGCAGGGGCCCTACGAGCAGTACTTC.

A single count supports this clone. This chain links TRBV10-3 with TRBJ1-4, with 7 bases identical to TRBD1. There are 13 residues in the CDR3. V trimming: 6 bases; J trimming: 8 bases; junction bases outside the gene matches: 6. Germline V gives CDR1 ENHRY, CDR2 SYGVKD. The CDR3 DNA reads TGTGCCATCAGGGGAACAGGGGACGAAAAACTGTTTTTT. It specifies CAIRGTGDEKLFF.

This clone has just one count. The V gene is TRBV7-2, the J gene TRBJ2-7; D is unclear. The CDR3 has 14 residues. V lost 7 bases to trimming and J lost 1 base, with 14 bases between them. CDR1 is SGHTA and CDR2 is FQGNSA in the germline V gene. CDR3 amino acids: CASTQQSGSYEQYF. The DNA for the CDR3 is TGTGCCAGCACCCAACAGAGTGGGTCCTACGAGCAGTACTTC. The entire variable domain, with the rest obtained from reference TRBV7-2 and TRBJ2-7, is as follows: GAGVSQSPSNKVTEKGKDVELRCDPISGHTALYWYRQSLGQGLEFLIYFQGNSAPDKSGLPSDRFSAERTGGSVSTLTIQRTQQEDSAVYLCASTQQSGSYEQYFGPGTRLTVT.

Details on this clone: This is likely a read error, given that the CDR3 carries no conserved phenylalanine or tryptophan at its end. The DNA is left out, because the CDR3 cannot be placed on it with certainty; the CDR3 is given as TCRdb lists it. The chain couples TRBV21-1 to TRBJ2-4; TRBD1 reflects the table's D call only, with no check against the DNA. TRBV21-1 is noted as a pseudogene. The CDR3 length is 8 residues, termini included. The CDR3 protein is CASSKQGL.